This T cell receptor (beta chain) was retrieved from a study of preoperative IRX-2 immunotherapy in early breast cancer. Treatment meaning: preoperative locoregional IRX-2 cytokine immunotherapy. Preoperative locoregional IRX-2 cytokine immunotherapy was tested in the phase Ib source study. Libraries were prepared by immunoSEQ multiplex PCR; TCRdb keeps only in-frame clonotypes and omits some of them. The data contain about 3,100 clones, 69% of them seen just once; the ten biggest clones take up around 9%. The germline CDR1 and CDR2 sequences are MNHGY and SAAAGT. The CDR3 runs to 13 residues. V lost 4 bases to trimming and J lost 5 bases, with 11 bases between them.

Sample: tumor tissue, taken before IRX-2 immunotherapy. The V and J genes are TRBV6-8 and TRBJ2-5; D gene ambiguous. The sequence came from a human donor with breast cancer. Here the CDR3 reads CASSLVPPETQYF. The DNA of the CDR3 is TGTGCCAGCAGTTTGGTCCCACCGGAGACCCAGTACTTC.